Presented here are 17 T cell receptor beta chains from one specimen sequenced in a study of T cells in tumors after PD-1 blockade. Profiled with immunoSEQ multiplex PCR; TCRdb holds only in-frame clones, not every one. Among approximately 47,000 clones listed, 65% to 85% were seen once. The sample was PBMCs, taken before anti-PD-1 therapy. The receptors stem from a human donor with advanced basal cell or squamous cell carcinoma (not recorded which).

The rearrangement uses TRBV6-2 or TRBV6-3 and TRBJ2-3, with a possible D match to TRBD2 (6 bases). CDR1 and CDR2 from the germline V gene are MNHEY and SVGEGT. The CDR3 extends over 14 amino acids. Trimming removed 3 bases from V and 2 bases from J, with 9 bases in between. DNA of the CDR3: TGTGCCAGCAGTTATCTGCGGGACACAGATACGCAGTATTTT. Encoded protein: CASSYLRDTDTQYF.

The rearrangement uses TRBV5-1 and TRBJ2-3; 7 bases line up with TRBD2. Germline values: CDR1 SGHRS, CDR2 YFSETQ. V gave up 2 bases and J gave up 0 bases; unmatched junction bases: 3. The CDR3 is 15 residues long. The CDR3 DNA is TGCGCCAGCAGCTTAGCGGGGATTAGCACAGATACGCAGTATTTT. Protein sequence: CASSLAGISTDTQYF.

V gene TRBV11-3 combines with J gene TRBJ2-7; 14 bases are a match to TRBD2. The CDR3 covers 15 residues. Trimming at V came to 5 bases and at J to 7 bases, leaving 7 bases not matched to a gene. Germline lookup yields CDR1 SGHNT and CDR2 YENEEA. CDR3 nucleotide sequence: TGTGCCAGCAGCCAGGGACTAGCGGGAGCTTATGAGCAGTACTTC. Translated, it gives CASSQGLAGAYEQYF.

The chain links TRBV5-1 to TRBJ2-7, with no clear D. The V and J ends lost 3 bases and 0 bases respectively, with 16 bases between them. CDR3 length: 16 amino acids. Germline assignment: CDR1 SGHRS and CDR2 YFSETQ. The CDR3 DNA follows: TGCGCCAGCAGCTATCCAGTCGTGGGCTCCTCCTACGAGCAGTACTTC. It codes for CASSYPVVGSSYEQYF.

This clone was seen just once. The chain has TRBV6-6 and TRBJ1-3, with D tentatively TRBD1 (5 bases). CDR3 length equals 14 residues. Deletions cut 9 bases from V and 3 bases from J, with 15 bases between. Germline V gives CDR1 MNHNY, CDR2 SVGAGI (reference sequence). The DNA of the CDR3 is TGTGCCAGTAAGACTGGGGCGGGTGGAAACACCATATATTTT. Its translation: CASKTGAGGNTIYF.

V is TRBV2 and J is TRBJ2-2; D possibly uses TRBD1 or TRBD2 (5 bases each). The V end lost 8 bases, the J end lost 4 bases, and 17 bases lay between the germline ends. The CDR3 totals 15 residues. Germline V gene data show CDR1 as SNHLY and CDR2 as FYNNEI. The CDR3 is CASLRTGTSTGELFF. The CDR3 DNA reads as TGTGCCAGCCTGAGGACGGGGACGAGCACCGGGGAGCTGTTTTTT.

This clone was counted between two and nine times. The CDR3 reads CASSQDPVELFF. CDR3 DNA: TGTGCCAGCAGCCAAGACCCCGTGGAGCTGTTTTTT. The genes are TRBV3-1 (or the pseudogene TRBV3-2) and TRBJ2-2; D is uncertain. Trimming shortened V by 0 bases and J by 10 bases, and 6 bases separated the two germline ends. CDR3 length: 12 residues. Germline-derived CDR1 and CDR2 are LGHDT and YNNKEL (reference sequence).

The V and J genes are TRBV5-1 and TRBJ2-1, with TRBD2 identical over 7 bases. The germline CDR1 and CDR2 sequences are SGHRS and YFSETQ. The CDR3 covers 16 residues. V lost 3 bases to trimming and J lost 10 bases; unmatched junction nucleotides: 16. The CDR3 DNA sequence: TGCGCCAGCAGCTCCAATCCCGCGGGAGAGCCCGGGGAGCAGTTCTTC. This translates into CASSSNPAGEPGEQFF.

This clone was counted only a few times. The CDR3 bases are TGCGCCAGCAGCTTGTATTTAACGGACTCCTACGAGCAGTACTTC. This codes for CASSLYLTDSYEQYF. J is TRBJ2-7 and V is TRBV5-1, with no clear D. Germline CDR1 reads SGHRS; CDR2 reads YFSETQ. CDR3 length equals 15 residues. Trimming shortened V by 1 base and J by 0 bases, and 11 bases separated the two germline ends.

The genes are TRBV5-5 and TRBJ1-2; 10 nucleotides agree with TRBD1. The V segment lost 4 bases and the J segment 6 bases; nucleotides outside the gene matches: 6. This CDR3 contains 14 residues. Germline CDR1 is SGHKS and CDR2 is YYEKEE (reference sequence). Here the CDR3 reads CASSLQDRGDGYTF. The DNA for the CDR3 is TGTGCCAGCAGCCTCCAGGACAGGGGGGATGGCTACACCTTC. Based on the CDR3 plus reference TRBV5-5 and TRBJ1-2, the full variable domain is DAGVTQSPTHLIKTRGQQVTLRCSPISGHKSVSWYQQVLGQGPQFIFQYYEKEERGRGNFPDRFSARQFPNYSSELNVNALLLGDSALYLCASSLQDRGDGYTFGSGTRLTVV.

V is TRBV23-1 and J is TRBJ2-3; weak D call: TRBD2 (6 bases). TRBV23-1 qualifies as an ORF whose function is uncertain. CDR3 length: 14 residues. The V end lost 8 bases, the J end lost 4 bases, and 16 bases lay between the germline ends. The chain's CDR3 is CASDLGGSADTQYF. CDR3 DNA: TGCGCCAGCGACCTGGGGGGATCTGCAGATACGCAGTATTTT.

The chain carries TRBV6-6 and TRBJ2-3; 11 bases match TRBD2. This CDR3 is built from 17 residues. The germline CDR1 and CDR2 sequences are MNHNY and SVGAGI (reference sequence). With 5 bases clipped from V and 3 bases from J, the junction kept 10 bases outside the gene matches. As DNA, the CDR3 is TGTGCCAGCAGTCCGGGACTAGCGGCCCCGGGGACAGATACGCAGTATTTT. Protein product: CASSPGLAAPGTDTQYF.

V gene TRBV27 combines with J gene TRBJ2-4, with unresolved D. Germline V gene lookup returns CDR1 MNHEY and CDR2 SMNVEV (reference sequence). The CDR3 has 16 residues. Trimming took off 5 bases at V and 5 bases at J, with 19 bases between the two ends. CDR3 loop: CASSDRPRGWQNIQYF. The CDR3 DNA sequence: TGTGCCAGCAGTGACCGCCCCAGAGGTTGGCAAAACATTCAGTACTTC.

The chain employs TRBV5-1 and TRBJ2-5, with D perhaps matching TRBD2 (6 bases). V was shortened by 2 bases and J by 2 bases, with 13 bases between the two germline ends. The length of the CDR3 is 15 residues. Germline CDR1 reads SGHRS; CDR2 reads YFSETQ. For the CDR3, the DNA is TGCGCCAGCAGCTTTACGGGGGATGAACAAGAGACCCAGTACTTC. This translates into CASSFTGDEQETQYF.

This clone showed up just once. This chain uses TRBV7-6 with TRBJ2-1; 11 nucleotides align to TRBD2. Trimming took 3 bases from V and 10 from J; bases not matched to a gene: 8. The CDR3 contains 15 residues. The V gene's germline CDR1 is SGHVS and CDR2 FNYEAQ. The CDR3 nucleotides are TGTGCCAGCAGCTTGGGCCCTAGCGGGGGGAGGGAGCAGTTCTTC. Protein: CASSLGPSGGREQFF. Full variable domain (outside the CDR3, taken from reference TRBV7-6 and TRBJ2-1): GAGVSQSPRYKVTKRGQDVALRCDPISGHVSLYWYRQALGQGPEFLTYFNYEAQQDKSGLPNDRFSAERPEGSISTLTIQRTEQRDSAMYRCASSLGPSGGREQFFGPGTRLTVL.

This sequence joins TRBV12-5 and TRBJ2-5, with no clear D. The V end was cut by 0 bases, the J end by 5 bases, with 4 bases between. CDR1 LGHNT and CDR2 FRNRAP come from the germline V gene. This CDR3 spans 12 amino acids. The CDR3: CASGLVLETQYF. As DNA, the CDR3 is TGTGCTAGTGGTTTGGTACTGGAGACCCAGTACTTC.

The chain recombines TRBV5-1 with TRBJ1-1, with a possible D match to TRBD1 (5 bases). V lost 4 bases and J lost 2, with 15 bases in between. Germline assignment: CDR1 SGHRS and CDR2 YFSETQ. The CDR3 is 15 residues long. The CDR3 loop is CASSDLGTVNTEAFF. The CDR3 bases are TGCGCCAGCAGCGATCTGGGGACGGTTAACACTGAAGCTTTCTTT.